This TCR beta chain was profiled in a study of OX40 agonist ivuxolimab in advanced cancers. The V gene lost 0 bases and the J gene lost 5 bases, with 13 bases spanning the gap. Germline values: CDR1 GTSNPN, CDR2 SVGIG (reference sequence). The CDR3 runs 14 residues. This clone was counted once. No antigen is known for it. Whole-study results and caveats: Expanded clones were, on average, more numerous among CD8+ T cells than CD4+.

Some clones are missing from TCRdb's copy, which holds only in-frame ones; the method was immunoSEQ multiplex PCR. The table shows 50,000 to 65,000 clones, with 75% to 90% occurring only once. The sample in question was CD4+ or CD8+ T cells sorted from blood, obtained in a trial of the OX40 agonist ivuxolimab. The TCR sequence derives from an adult with an advanced solid tumor such as melanoma, head and neck, liver or kidney cancer. The rearrangement uses TRBV30 and TRBJ2-5; D gene ambiguous. The CDR3 DNA reads as TGTGCCTGGAGTGTACGTACGGTGGTGGAGACCCAGTACTTC. It codes for CAWSVRTVVETQYF.